Below are 32 T cell receptor beta chains sequenced from a single sample in a study of spatial heterogeneity in lung cancer. MiXCR was run by TCRdb on the 5' RACE reads, yielding one entry per CDR3 protein. The repertoire holds 20,000 to 30,000 distinct CDR3 sequences, with roughly 4.8% as singletons. Time point in this sample: sample taken at primary tumor resection. The study sequenced unsorted whole RNA from tumor, nontumor lung or frozen PBMC. The sample was PBMCs, taken at surgery. Source of these receptors: a male donor with early-stage non-small cell lung cancer.

This clonotype was seen repeatedly, ten times or more. V is TRBV11-2 and J is TRBJ1-1; TRBD1 might be the D (5 bases). Germline CDR1 is SGHAT and CDR2 is FQNNGV. Trimming took 1 base from V and 7 from J, leaving 13 bases between them. The CDR3 is 14 residues long. Here the CDR3 reads CASSLVSGVSEAFF. For the CDR3, the DNA is TGTGCCAGCAGCTTAGTGTCGGGGGTTAGTGAAGCTTTCTTT.

In its sample, this clonotype was seen many times. The V gene is TRBV18, the J gene TRBJ1-1; the D is unclear. There are 16 residues in the CDR3. Germline-derived CDR1 and CDR2 are KGHSH and LQKENI. V was clipped by 3 bases and J by 0 bases, with 14 bases between them. The CDR3 nucleotides read TGTGCCAGCTCACCCGCGGTTTCCACACTGAACACTGAAGCTTTCTTT. This sequence encodes CASSPAVSTLNTEAFF.

This clonotype was counted ten times or more. The chain couples TRBV12-3 or TRBV12-4 to TRBJ1-5; 9 nucleotides line up with TRBD1. This CDR3 contains 17 residues. Trimming cost V 5 bases and J 2 bases; bases outside gene matches: 10. For the CDR3, the DNA is TGTGCCAGCAGTACACGACAGGGGGTGTCGGGCAATCAGCCCCAGCATTTT. The encoded protein is CASSTRQGVSGNQPQHF.

This clonotype was seen ten or more times. V usage is TRBV7-3 and J usage is TRBJ2-6; D is unresolved. Per the germline V gene, CDR1 is SGHTA and CDR2 is FQGTGA. V shed 5 bases and J shed 0 bases, with 11 bases lying between them. The CDR3 has 16 amino acids. The CDR3 spells CASSKPLGSGANVLTF. Here the CDR3 DNA reads TGTGCCAGCAGCAAACCGCTGGGCTCTGGGGCCAACGTCCTGACTTTC.

This clonotype was observed many times. The rearrangement uses TRBV24-1 and TRBJ2-4; no definite D call. The V end was cut by 0 bases, the J end by 6 bases, with 5 bases between. Germline V CDR1 and CDR2: KGHDR, SFDVKD. The CDR3 is 13 residues long. The CDR3 bases are TGTGCCACCAGTGATTTGCACGGAAACATTCAGTACTTC. Its translation is CATSDLHGNIQYF.

This clonotype was seen repeatedly, ten times or more. The rearrangement links TRBV28 to TRBJ1-3; no reliable D call. The CDR3 extends over 13 amino acids. The germline CDR1 and CDR2 sequences are MDHEN and SYDVKM. V was trimmed by 8 bases and J by 3 bases, leaving 11 bases between them. The CDR3 protein is CASFRRYGNTIYF. The CDR3 coding sequence is TGTGCCAGCTTTCGGCGGTATGGAAACACCATATATTTT.

The chain uses TRBV7-7 and TRBJ2-3; 8 nucleotides align to TRBD2. The CDR3 totals 14 residues. After removal of 5 bases from V and 2 bases from J, the junction contained 3 bases not matched to a gene. Germline CDR1 is SSHAT and CDR2 is FNYEAQ (reference sequence). The CDR3 DNA follows: TGTGCCAGCAGCCCGGGGGGGCCCACAGATACGCAGTATTTT. It is translated as CASSPGGPTDTQYF.

By proportion, this clonotype is medium-sized. V and J are TRBV5-1 and TRBJ1-2, with D possibly TRBD1 on 5 matching bases. V was clipped by 5 bases and J by 5 bases, with 10 bases between them. This CDR3 spans 12 amino acids. Looked up from germline, CDR1 is SGHRS and CDR2 is YFSETQ. The CDR3 DNA sequence: TGCGCCAGCAGTCTCGACAGTTATGGCTACACCTTC. Translated: CASSLDSYGYTF. The full variable domain, in which reference TRBV5-1 and TRBJ1-2 provide the parts outside the CDR3, is KAGVTQTPRYLIKTRGQQVTLSCSPISGHRSVSWYQQTPGQGLQFLFEYFSETQRNKGNFPGRFSGRQFSNSRSEMNVSTLELGDSALYLCASSLDSYGYTFGSGTRLTVV.

This clonotype has a count of ten or more. The rearrangement uses TRBV28 and TRBJ1-5; D is unclear. The germline gives CDR1 MDHEN, CDR2 SYDVKM. V lost 2 bases and J lost 7, with 6 bases in between. CDR3 length: 12 residues. The CDR3 region has the DNA TGTGCCAGCAGTTTAGGTGGGCAGCCCCAGCATTTT. This encodes CASSLGGQPQHF.

About this clonotype itself: A read error may explain this, as a much larger clone is one base away. The chain joins TRBV5-1 to TRBJ2-7; TRBD1 agrees at 9 bases. The germline CDR1 and CDR2 sequences are SGHRS and YFSETQ. The CDR3 extends over 13 amino acids. DNA of the CDR3: TGCACCAGCAGCTCCGGACAGGGGCGGGAGCAGTACTTC. Residues: CTSSSGQGREQYF.

In this sample, this clonotype turned up many times. The J gene is TRBJ2-4, the V gene TRBV9, with 10 bases matching TRBD2. Germline values: CDR1 SGDLS, CDR2 YYNGEE. The CDR3 loop spans 15 amino acids. V was clipped by 3 bases and J by 4 bases; unmatched bases: 4. The CDR3 loop reads CASSGPGLAKNIQYF. The CDR3 coding sequence is TGTGCCAGCAGCGGGCCGGGACTAGCGAAAAACATTCAGTACTTC.

This clonotype was recorded many times. The V and J genes are TRBV5-1 and TRBJ2-3, with D tentatively TRBD2 (6 bases). CDR1 is SGHRS, CDR2 YFSETQ, per germline. The CDR3 contains 14 residues. Trimming stripped 0 bases from V and 4 bases from J, with 9 bases between. The CDR3 DNA sequence: TGCGCCAGCAGCTTGGTCCCGGGGGCAGATACGCAGTATTTT. It codes for CASSLVPGADTQYF.

This chain links TRBV5-1 with TRBJ2-1, with D tentatively TRBD2 (7 bases). Germline V gene sequence: CDR1 SGHRS, CDR2 YFSETQ. V lost 2 bases, J lost 6 bases, and 9 bases lay in between. The CDR3 is 13 residues long. In nucleotides, the CDR3 is TGCGCCAGCAGCTTCGGGGGGCGCAATGAGCAGTTCTTC. This sequence encodes CASSFGGRNEQFF.

The sample holds many counts of this clonotype. The chain is built from TRBV18 and TRBJ2-1, with D possibly matching TRBD2 (6 bases). This CDR3 is 16 amino acids long. V lost 8 bases to trimming and J lost 2 bases, with 19 bases between them. Germline V CDR1 and CDR2: KGHSH, LQKENI. In DNA form, the CDR3 reads TGTGCCAGCAGACGCGGGGTCCGATCAACCTACAATGAGCAGTTCTTC. Amino acid sequence: CASRRGVRSTYNEQFF.

There are many counts of this clonotype. The chain couples TRBV28 to TRBJ2-3, with TRBD1 identical over 7 bases. V lost 10 bases, J lost 4 bases, and 14 bases stayed unmatched. CDR1 and CDR2 (germline): MDHEN, SYDVKM. The CDR3 runs 15 residues. CDR3 in amino acids: CATFPGGTLADTQYF. The CDR3 region has the DNA TGTGCCACCTTCCCAGGGGGAACGCTCGCAGATACGCAGTATTTT. The full variable domain, its missing parts supplied by reference TRBV28 and TRBJ2-3, is DVKVTQSSRYLVKRTGEKVFLECVQDMDHENMFWYRQDPGLGLRLIYFSYDVKMKEKGDIPEGYSVSREKKERFSLILESASTNQTSMYLCATFPGGTLADTQYFGPGTRLTVL.

This clonotype was counted ten times or more. The chain carries TRBV5-1 and TRBJ2-1; D might be TRBD1 (5 bases). V was cut by 3 bases and J by 6 bases, with 7 bases left in between. The CDR3 length is 12 residues. Germline values: CDR1 SGHRS, CDR2 YFSETQ. CDR3 DNA sequence: TGCGCCAGCAGCTCAGACAGCAATGAGCAGTTCTTC. Translation: CASSSDSNEQFF.

This clonotype was found many times. The rearrangement uses TRBV3-1 and TRBJ2-3; D uncertain. The V gene lost 8 bases and the J gene lost 2 bases, with 11 bases spanning the gap. The CDR3 has 13 amino acids. Germline assignment: CDR1 LGHDT and CDR2 YNNKEL (reference sequence). This chain's CDR3 is CASARTLTDTQYF. As DNA, the CDR3 is TGTGCCAGCGCTAGGACCCTCACAGATACGCAGTATTTT.

At least ten counts were recorded for this clonotype. The V gene is TRBV5-4, the J gene TRBJ2-6, with D tentatively TRBD1 or TRBD2 (5 bases each). The CDR3 is made up of 18 amino acids. CDR1 is SGHNT and CDR2 is YYREEE in the germline V gene (reference sequence). V dropped 4 bases and J dropped 0 bases, with 17 bases sitting between them. The CDR3 nucleotides read TGTGCCAGCAGCGCCCCCGGGACGGGGCCCTCTGGGGCCAACGTCCTGACTTTC. Amino acid sequence: CASSAPGTGPSGANVLTF.

This clonotype was counted many times. This chain connects TRBV20-1 to TRBJ2-3; D is unclear. The CDR3 has 10 residues. The ends were cut back, 4 bases at V and 10 bases at J, with 9 bases in the middle. From germline, CDR1 is DFQATT and CDR2 SNEGSKA (reference sequence). CDR3 in DNA: TGCAGTGCTATGGTCCATGCGCAGTATTTT. As protein: CSAMVHAQYF.

This clonotype was recorded many times. The chain uses TRBV6-5 and TRBJ1-1; D remains unclear. Germline loops: CDR1 MNHEY, CDR2 SVGAGI. V lost 2 bases and J 4 bases, leaving 8 bases between the germline ends. The CDR3 length is 13 residues. This CDR3 is CASSYAGGTEAFF. In DNA form, the CDR3 reads TGTGCCAGCAGTTACGCAGGAGGCACTGAAGCTTTCTTT.

This clonotype was found many times. J is TRBJ2-5 and V is TRBV6-2 or TRBV6-3, with 7 bases fitting TRBD2. The CDR3 is made up of 15 amino acids. CDR1 is MNHEY, CDR2 SVGEGT, per germline. The junction had 6 bases not matched to a gene; V was cut back by 0 bases and J by 5 bases. The CDR3 loop is CASSYSSLGGETQYF. The CDR3 DNA follows: TGTGCCAGCAGTTACTCGAGTTTGGGGGGGGAGACCCAGTACTTC.

The sample holds many counts of this clonotype. J is TRBJ1-6 and V is TRBV2; D not certain. The CDR3 sequence is 14 residues long. The V end was cut by 5 bases, the J end by 8 bases, with 13 bases between. Looked up from germline, CDR1 is SNHLY and CDR2 is FYNNEI. The CDR3 is CASSPATPYSPLHF. CDR3 sequence (DNA): TGTGCCAGCAGTCCGGCGACCCCTTATTCACCCCTCCACTTT. Looking up the rest from reference TRBV2 and TRBJ1-6 gives the full variable domain: EPEVTQTPSHQVTQMGQEVILRCVPISNHLYFYWYRQILGQKVEFLVSFYNNEISEKSEIFDDQFSVERPDGSNFTLKIRSTKLEDSAMYFCASSPATPYSPLHFGNGTRLTVT.

This clonotype has at least ten counts. V and J are TRBV2 and TRBJ2-1, with D perhaps matching TRBD1 or TRBD2 (5 bases each). Per the germline V gene, CDR1 is SNHLY and CDR2 is FYNNEI. The CDR3 covers 15 residues. Trimming cost V 4 bases and J 3 bases, with 13 bases left between them. The CDR3 bases are TGTGCCAGCAGTGGATGGGGACCAGGCTACAATGAGCAGTTCTTC. The encoded protein is CASSGWGPGYNEQFF.

This clonotype was seen at least ten times. The chain links TRBV7-3 to TRBJ2-1, with D unresolved. This CDR3 region has 14 residues. The V gene lost 2 bases and the J gene lost 5 bases, with 10 bases spanning the gap. Per germline, CDR1 SGHTA and CDR2 FQGTGA. CDR3 protein: CASSLGVADNEQFF. The CDR3 bases are TGTGCCAGCAGCTTAGGCGTGGCAGACAATGAGCAGTTCTTC.

Relative to its sample, this clonotype is medium-sized. The chain is built from TRBV2 and TRBJ1-5; tentative D call: TRBD1 (6 bases). Deletions cut 4 bases from V and 4 bases from J, with 14 bases between. In germline, CDR1 is SNHLY, CDR2 FYNNEI. The CDR3 covers 15 residues. The CDR3 sequence: CASSGLGGTNQPQHF. The CDR3 region has the DNA TGTGCCAGCAGTGGTTTGGGGGGGACAAATCAGCCCCAGCATTTT.

This clonotype was seen repeatedly, ten times or more. This rearrangement joins TRBV10-3 to TRBJ2-7, with D possibly being TRBD1 or TRBD2 (7 bases each). V lost 3 bases, J lost 7 bases, and 19 bases lay in between. The CDR3 runs to 15 residues. Germline CDR1 and CDR2: ENHRY and SYGVKD. The CDR3 here is CAISDSQNRGGEQYF. The DNA for the CDR3 is TGTGCCATCAGTGACTCGCAGAACAGGGGAGGGGAGCAGTACTTC.

This clonotype is labeled as medium-sized. This chain joins TRBV28 and TRBJ2-5; D uncertain. Trimming removed 4 bases at V and 5 bases at J, with 5 bases between. This CDR3 region has 11 residues. The V gene's germline CDR1 is MDHEN and CDR2 SYDVKM. In DNA, the CDR3 is TGTGCCAGCAGTTCCCCGGAGACCCAGTACTTC. Encoded protein: CASSSPETQYF.

Regarding this clonotype: An end of the junction differs from the germline gene, which may be a read error. The rearrangement joins TRBV6-1 to TRBJ2-7; D might be TRBD1 (5 bases). The V gene's germline CDR1 is MNHNS and CDR2 SASEGT. The CDR3 runs to 16 residues. CDR3 sequence: CASREEVGATTYEQYF. The CDR3 DNA reads TGTGCCAGCAGAGAAGAAGTTGGGGCGACAACCTACGAGCAGTACTTC.

This clonotype was picked up many times. The chain is built from TRBV7-9 and TRBJ2-5; D not certain. This CDR3 is built from 12 residues. V was trimmed by 3 bases and J by 4 bases, leaving 6 bases between them. The germline V gene has CDR1 SEHNR and CDR2 FQNEAQ (reference sequence). CDR3 protein: CASSFDGETQYF. In DNA form, the CDR3 reads TGTGCCAGCAGCTTCGATGGAGAGACCCAGTACTTC.

This clonotype was observed many times. The chain uses TRBV29-1 and TRBJ1-6; no clear D. The V end was cut by 6 bases, the J end by 0 bases, with 12 bases between. Germline V CDR1 and CDR2: SQVTM, ANQGSEA. The CDR3 is 15 residues long. For the CDR3, the DNA is TGCAGCGTCCGGGGATCGAACTCCTATAATTCACCCCTCCACTTT. Amino acid sequence: CSVRGSNSYNSPLHF.

There are a few counts of this clonotype. CDR3 nucleotides: TGCAGTGCTAGAGATGCGAGGGGAGGGAACACTGAAGCTTTCTTT. Its protein product is CSARDARGGNTEAFF. The chain joins TRBV20-1 to TRBJ1-1; possible D gene TRBD1, 5 bases. Germline CDR1 and CDR2: DFQATT and SNEGSKA (reference sequence). V was shortened by 0 bases and J by 1 base, with 12 bases between the two germline ends. The CDR3 runs to 15 residues.

This clonotype was recorded many times. This rearrangement joins TRBV7-2 to TRBJ2-4, with TRBD1 matching 11 bases. This CDR3 has 22 residues. Germline V gene data show CDR1 as SGHTA and CDR2 as FQGNSA. V was pared by 1 base and J by 1 base, with 18 bases of the junction left unmatched. CDR3 in DNA: TGTGCCAGCAGCTTAGTCCCCCGAGTCCGGGACAGGGGGAGGTTGGCCAAAAACATTCAGTACTTC. Translating it yields CASSLVPRVRDRGRLAKNIQYF. Combining the CDR3 with reference TRBV7-2 and TRBJ2-4 gives the whole variable domain GAGVSQSPSNKVTEKGKDVELRCDPISGHTALYWYRQSLGQGLEFLIYFQGNSAPDKSGLPSDRFSAERTGGSVSTLTIQRTQQEDSAVYLCASSLVPRVRDRGRLAKNIQYFGAGTRLSVL.